Shown below are 2 T cell receptor beta chains from a single sample sequenced in a study of stem cell transplantation in POMP-related autoinflammatory disease. TCRdb's copy holds only in-frame clones and misses some; the assay was immunoSEQ multiplex PCR. Of tens of thousands of clones listed, roughly 93% are singletons. Sequenced here: CD4+ T cells from PBMCs, sampled after stem cell transplantation. Receptor source: a human patient with POMP-related autoinflammation and immune dysregulation (PRAID). The T cells may come from the graft donor.

The chain is built from TRBV27 and TRBJ1-5; 10 bases agree with TRBD1. This CDR3 is 15 amino acids long. V dropped 4 bases and J dropped 6; count of bases not matched to a gene: 6. The V gene's germline CDR1 is MNHEY and CDR2 SMNVEV (reference sequence). The CDR3 DNA reads TGTGCCAGCAGTTCGCACCGGGACAGGGGTCAGCCCCAGCATTTT. Amino acids: CASSSHRDRGQPQHF.

V usage is TRBV6-5 and J usage is TRBJ2-7; D not resolved. V was trimmed by 7 bases and J by 6 bases, leaving 13 bases between them. This CDR3 has 12 amino acids. Germline V gene lookup returns CDR1 MNHEY and CDR2 SVGAGI. For the CDR3, the DNA is TGTGCCAGCATTGGTAGAAGGCGCGAGCAGTACGTC. Encoded protein: CASIGRRREQYV.